What follows are 21 T cell receptor beta chains derived from one specimen sequenced in a study of regulatory T cells in long-lasting Graves disease. Building the TCR beta libraries relied on iRepertoire HTBI primers, and CDR3 regions underwent Arm-PCR. From the multiplex PCR reads, TCRdb called clonotypes with MiXCR, one entry per CDR3 protein. The table records 550,000 to 700,000 distinct CDR3 sequences, more than 15% of them present only once. Time point meaning: newly diagnosed GD, antithyroid drugs for less than 3 months. Extracted PBMC RNA gave rise to the TCR library. The same sample was also used in a study of T cells in Graves' hyperthyroidism and ophthalmopathy.

Sequencing was performed on peripheral blood mononuclear cells (PBMCs), taken at new diagnosis, from a patient treated with antithyroid drugs. These receptors all stem from a man aged 18 to 30 with Graves disease.

This clonotype was recorded at least ten times. The chain joins TRBV3-1 to TRBJ1-5; D not certain. CDR3 length equals 15 residues. The V end was cut by 1 base, the J end by 3 bases, with 10 bases between. Germline lookup yields CDR1 LGHDT and CDR2 YNNKEL (reference sequence). The CDR3 reads CASSQVSGVNQPQHF. Here the CDR3 DNA reads TGTGCCAGCAGCCAAGTGTCGGGTGTCAATCAGCCCCAGCATTTT.

This clonotype was detected many times. V usage is TRBV19 and J usage is TRBJ2-1, with TRBD2 matching over 12 bases. V lost 8 bases, J lost 8 bases, and 10 bases stayed unmatched. The CDR3 is 15 amino acids. The germline V gene encodes CDR1 LNHDA and CDR2 SQIVND (reference sequence). In DNA form, the CDR3 reads TGTGCCAGTTCACTAGCGGGAGGCCTATGGGATGAGCAGTTCTTC. It is translated as CASSLAGGLWDEQFF.

This clonotype has at least ten counts. The J gene is TRBJ2-5, the V gene TRBV29-1; 8 positions match TRBD2. The CDR3 has 13 amino acids. Looked up from germline, CDR1 is SQVTM and CDR2 is ANQGSEA. Trimming took 7 bases from V and 3 from J; bases not matched to a gene: 7. The DNA for the CDR3 is TGCAGCGGAGGTAGCGGGAAGGAAGAGACCCAGTACTTC. It translates to CSGGSGKEETQYF.

This clonotype was seen at least ten times. The chain is built from TRBV25-1 and TRBJ1-1; D remains unclear. V gave up 3 bases and J gave up 4 bases, with 15 bases separating them. Germline lookup yields CDR1 MGHDK and CDR2 SYGVNS. This CDR3 comprises 15 residues. The DNA of the CDR3 is TGTGCCAGCAGTGATACACACGGGGAGGGCACTGAAGCTTTCTTT. Its translation is CASSDTHGEGTEAFF.

V is TRBV6-5 and J is TRBJ2-2, with D unresolved. The CDR3 consists of 16 residues. Germline V gene sequence: CDR1 MNHEY, CDR2 SVGAGI. V lost 0 bases and J 0 bases, leaving 8 bases between the germline ends. In nucleotides, the CDR3 is TGTGCCAGCAGTTACTCGGCCAGCGCGAACACCGGGGAGCTGTTTTTT. This sequence encodes CASSYSASANTGELFF.

As to this clonotype: A read error is possible here, since a much larger clone lies one base away. The chain is built from TRBV5-4 and TRBJ2-1; 8 bases are shared with TRBD2. Germline V gene lookup returns CDR1 SGHNT and CDR2 YYREEE (reference sequence). This CDR3 region has 15 residues. The trim removed 4 bases at V and 3 bases at J, leaving 6 bases unmatched. The CDR3 loop reads CASSPDSGNYNEQFF. CDR3 bases: TGTGCCAGCAGCCCCGATAGCGGGAACTACAATGAGCAGTTCTTC.

CDR3 sequence: CASSVLGLAADTQYF. DNA for the CDR3: TGTGCCAGCAGCGTCCTGGGACTAGCTGCAGATACGCAGTATTTT. V gene TRBV9 combines with J gene TRBJ2-3, with 9 positions matching TRBD2. Unmatched junction bases numbered 5, after V lost 2 bases and J lost 4 bases. Germline CDR1 SGDLS, CDR2 YYNGEE. The CDR3 has 15 residues.

The chain is built from TRBV11-2 and TRBJ2-7; 10 bases are a match to TRBD2. The CDR3 contains 15 residues. CDR1 and CDR2 (germline): SGHAT, FQNNGV. The V segment lost 5 bases and the J segment 7 bases; nucleotides outside the gene matches: 11. The CDR3, as DNA: TGTGCCAGCAGCAAGGACACTAGCGGGACGGGGGAGCAGTACTTC. Encoded protein: CASSKDTSGTGEQYF.

The chain recombines TRBV4-1 with TRBJ2-1; perhaps TRBD2 as D (5 bases). The germline V gene encodes CDR1 MGHRA and CDR2 YSYEKL. The V end was cut by 0 bases, the J end by 7 bases, with 13 bases between. The CDR3 totals 15 residues. The CDR3 loop is CASSQDPGIGNEQFF. CDR3 DNA: TGCGCCAGCAGCCAAGATCCCGGGATTGGGAATGAGCAGTTCTTC.

The sample holds many counts of this clonotype. This sequence joins TRBV20-1 and TRBJ2-3, with a possible D match to TRBD2 (6 bases). The CDR3 loop spans 14 amino acids. Deletions cut 3 bases from V and 0 bases from J, with 10 bases between. Germline-derived CDR1 and CDR2 are DFQATT and SNEGSKA (reference sequence). The CDR3 DNA reads as TGCAGTGCTAGCCGTCGGGGGAGCACAGATACGCAGTATTTT. Translated: CSASRRGSTDTQYF.

In this sample, this clonotype turned up a few times. The chain joins TRBV27 to TRBJ2-7, with 8 positions matching TRBD2. Per germline, CDR1 MNHEY and CDR2 SMNVEV (reference sequence). CDR3 size: 15 residues. J lost 2 bases, V lost 0 bases, and 3 bases had no gene match. This CDR3 is CASSLSVGRAYEQYF. The CDR3, as DNA: TGTGCCAGCAGTTTATCTGTCGGGAGGGCCTACGAGCAGTACTTC.

Concerning this clonotype itself: This clone may be a read error of a much larger clone one base away. The rearrangement links TRBV7-3 to TRBJ2-7, with 13 positions matching TRBD2. Per the germline V gene, CDR1 is SGHTA and CDR2 is FQGTGA. With V trimmed by 5 bases and J by 7 bases, 8 bases remained unmatched. The CDR3 is made up of 15 amino acids. CDR3 nucleotides: TGTGCCAGCAGCCAACGACTAGCGGGAGGCAATGAGCAGTACTTC. Translated: CASSQRLAGGNEQYF.

J is TRBJ2-6 and V is TRBV9; D is perhaps TRBD2 (6 bases). This CDR3 contains 16 residues. Germline V lookup: CDR1 SGDLS, CDR2 YYNGEE. V lost 3 bases to trimming and J lost 3 bases, with 13 bases between them. The CDR3 nucleotides read TGTGCCAGCAGCGACTACCGGGGGTTTGGGGCCAACGTCCTGACTTTC. Protein: CASSDYRGFGANVLTF.

This rearrangement joins TRBV27 to TRBJ2-5; D possibly corresponds to TRBD2 (7 bases). Trimming took 5 bases from V and 5 from J, leaving 18 bases between them. Germline V gives CDR1 MNHEY, CDR2 SMNVEV (reference sequence). The CDR3 covers 15 residues. The CDR3: CASSGRDAGAETQYF. The DNA for the CDR3 is TGTGCCAGCAGTGGCCGGGACGCGGGGGCTGAGACCCAGTACTTC.

This clonotype was recorded at least ten times. This rearrangement joins TRBV6-1 to TRBJ1-1; 7 bases map to TRBD1. The CDR3 extends over 17 amino acids. V lost 4 bases and J lost 0; bases outside the gene matches: 11. Germline lookup yields CDR1 MNHNS and CDR2 SASEGT. The CDR3 nucleotides are TGTGCCAGCAGTGGGAACAGGGGCCAATATTTGAACACTGAAGCTTTCTTT. Encoded protein: CASSGNRGQYLNTEAFF.

This clonotype was observed at least ten times. The chain employs TRBV7-2 and TRBJ1-1; possibly TRBD1 for D (6 bases). V lost 5 bases to trimming and J lost 5 bases, with 18 bases between them. Germline V gives CDR1 SGHTA, CDR2 FQGNSA. This CDR3 is 15 amino acids long. CDR3 sequence: CASSAQWGLGTEAFF. In DNA, the CDR3 is TGTGCCAGCAGCGCCCAATGGGGGCTGGGAACTGAAGCTTTCTTT.

This clonotype has a handful of counts. The V and J genes are TRBV12-3 or TRBV12-4 and TRBJ2-2, with TRBD1 matching 9 bases. This CDR3 has 15 residues. V lost 6 bases, J lost 6 bases, and 8 bases stayed unmatched. CDR3 protein: CASSWTGVGAGELFF. CDR3 bases: TGTGCCAGCAGCTGGACAGGGGTAGGGGCCGGGGAGCTGTTTTTT.

This clonotype was seen ten or more times. This chain connects TRBV3-1 to TRBJ1-2; no definite D call. This CDR3 contains 18 residues. The germline CDR1 and CDR2 sequences are LGHDT and YNNKEL (reference sequence). Trimming removed 0 bases from V and 4 bases from J, with 21 bases in between. CDR3 sequence reads: CASSQDPFPGAPFYGYTF. CDR3 bases: TGTGCCAGCAGCCAAGATCCTTTCCCGGGAGCCCCTTTCTATGGCTACACCTTC.

The rearrangement links TRBV20-1 to TRBJ2-1; D possibly matches TRBD1 or TRBD2 (5 bases each). Trimming took off 7 bases at V and 7 bases at J, with 5 bases between the two ends. Germline V gene lookup returns CDR1 DFQATT and CDR2 SNEGSKA (reference sequence). CDR3 length equals 9 residues. CDR3 loop: CSGGNEQFF. The CDR3 DNA follows: TGCAGTGGGGGGAATGAGCAGTTCTTC.

This clonotype has at least ten counts. The gene calls are TRBV12-3 or TRBV12-4 and TRBJ2-1; 10 bases fit TRBD2. The CDR3 spans 19 residues. Trimming removed 6 bases from V and 7 bases from J; junction bases left unmatched: 21. CDR3 sequence: CASSHEATSGRFGRNEQFF. CDR3 bases: TGTGCCAGCAGCCATGAGGCGACTAGCGGGCGCTTCGGACGTAATGAGCAGTTCTTC.

The rearrangement uses TRBV9 and TRBJ2-1, with 7 bases that match TRBD1. Trimming at V came to 4 bases and at J to 8 bases, leaving 12 bases not matched to a gene. The CDR3 covers 15 residues. Germline V gene data show CDR1 as SGDLS and CDR2 as YYNGEE. This chain's CDR3 is CASSTRKGAGDEQFF. CDR3 in DNA: TGTGCCAGCAGCACACGAAAGGGGGCTGGGGATGAGCAGTTCTTC.